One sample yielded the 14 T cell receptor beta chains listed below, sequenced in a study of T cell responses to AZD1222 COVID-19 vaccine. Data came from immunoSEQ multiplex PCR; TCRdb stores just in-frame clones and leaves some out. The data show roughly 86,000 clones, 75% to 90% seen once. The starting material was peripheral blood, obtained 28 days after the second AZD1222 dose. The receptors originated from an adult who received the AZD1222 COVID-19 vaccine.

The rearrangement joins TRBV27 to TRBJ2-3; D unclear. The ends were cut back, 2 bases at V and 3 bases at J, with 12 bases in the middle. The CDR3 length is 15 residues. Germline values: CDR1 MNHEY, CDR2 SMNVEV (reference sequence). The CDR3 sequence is CASSLQAHGTDTQYF. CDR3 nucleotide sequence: TGTGCCAGCAGTTTACAGGCCCACGGGACAGATACGCAGTATTTT.

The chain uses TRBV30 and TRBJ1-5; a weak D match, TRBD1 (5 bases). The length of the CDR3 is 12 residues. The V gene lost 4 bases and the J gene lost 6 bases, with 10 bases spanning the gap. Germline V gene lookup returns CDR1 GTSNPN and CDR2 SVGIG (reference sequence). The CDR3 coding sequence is TGTGCCTGGAATAGGGGAATTCAGCCCCAGCATTTT. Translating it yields CAWNRGIQPQHF. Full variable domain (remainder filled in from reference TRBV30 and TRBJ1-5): SQTIHQWPATLVQPVGSPLSLECTVEGTSNPNLYWYRQAAGRGLQLLFYSVGIGQISSEVPQNLSASRPQDRQFILSSKKLLLSDSGFYLCAWNRGIQPQHFGDGTRLSIL.

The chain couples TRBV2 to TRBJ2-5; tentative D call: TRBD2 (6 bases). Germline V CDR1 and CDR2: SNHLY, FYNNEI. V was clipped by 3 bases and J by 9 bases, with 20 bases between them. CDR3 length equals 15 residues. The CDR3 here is CASSEEAGSVVAQYF. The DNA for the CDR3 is TGTGCCAGCAGTGAGGAAGCGGGTTCGGTCGTGGCCCAGTACTTC.

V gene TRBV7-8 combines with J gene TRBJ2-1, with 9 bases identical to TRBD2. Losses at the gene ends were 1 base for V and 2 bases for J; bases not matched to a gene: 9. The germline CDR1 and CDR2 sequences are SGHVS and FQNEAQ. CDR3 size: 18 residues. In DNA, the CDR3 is TGTGCCAGCAGCTTAGTCGCGGGGGGGCCTGGTACCTACAATGAGCAGTTCTTC. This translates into CASSLVAGGPGTYNEQFF.

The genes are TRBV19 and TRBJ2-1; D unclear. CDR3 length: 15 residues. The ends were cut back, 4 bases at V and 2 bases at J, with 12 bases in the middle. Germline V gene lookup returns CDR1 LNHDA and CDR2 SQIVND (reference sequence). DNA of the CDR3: TGTGCCAGTAGTACTCCCCCCACGGCCTACAATGAGCAGTTCTTC. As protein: CASSTPPTAYNEQFF.

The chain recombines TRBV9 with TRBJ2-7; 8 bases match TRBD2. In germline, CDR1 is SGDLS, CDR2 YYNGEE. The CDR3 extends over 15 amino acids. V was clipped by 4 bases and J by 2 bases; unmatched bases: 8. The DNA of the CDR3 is TGTGCCAGCAGCTCAAGGGCGGGGGGACCCTACGAGCAGTACTTC. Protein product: CASSSRAGGPYEQYF.

The DNA for the CDR3 is TGTGCCAGCAGCCCTGCAGGCAGCAATCAGCCCCAGCATTTT. Translating gives CASSPAGSNQPQHF. The chain uses TRBV3-1 (or the pseudogene TRBV3-2) and TRBJ1-5; unclear D gene. The CDR3 contains 14 residues. Per the germline V gene, CDR1 is LGHDT and CDR2 is YNNKEL (reference sequence). Trimming stripped 4 bases from V and 1 base from J, with 8 bases between.

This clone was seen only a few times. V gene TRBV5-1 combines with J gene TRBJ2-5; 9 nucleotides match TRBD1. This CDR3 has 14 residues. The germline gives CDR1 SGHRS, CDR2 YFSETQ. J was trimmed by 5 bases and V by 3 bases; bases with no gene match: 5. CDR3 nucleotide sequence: TGCGCCAGCAGCTGGGGACAGGGAAGCGAGACCCAGTACTTC. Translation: CASSWGQGSETQYF.

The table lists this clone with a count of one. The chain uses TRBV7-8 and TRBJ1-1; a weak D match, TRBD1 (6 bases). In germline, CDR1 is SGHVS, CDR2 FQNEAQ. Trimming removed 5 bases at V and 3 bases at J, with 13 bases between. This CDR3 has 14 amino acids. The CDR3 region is CASSILGGDTEAFF. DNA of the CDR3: TGTGCCAGCAGCATCCTAGGGGGGGACACTGAAGCTTTCTTT.

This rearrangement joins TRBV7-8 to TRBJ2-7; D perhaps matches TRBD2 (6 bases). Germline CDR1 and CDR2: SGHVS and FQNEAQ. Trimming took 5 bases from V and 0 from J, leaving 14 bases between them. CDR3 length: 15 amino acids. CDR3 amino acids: CASSRGTGSSYEQYF. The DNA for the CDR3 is TGTGCCAGCAGCCGGGGGACTGGGAGCTCCTACGAGCAGTACTTC.

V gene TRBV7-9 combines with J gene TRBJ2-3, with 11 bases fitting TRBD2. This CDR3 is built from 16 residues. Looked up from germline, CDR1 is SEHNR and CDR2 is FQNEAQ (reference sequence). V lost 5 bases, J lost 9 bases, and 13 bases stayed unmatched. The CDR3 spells CASSPPVAGGPMTQYF. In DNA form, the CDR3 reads TGTGCCAGCAGCCCACCCGTAGCGGGAGGGCCAATGACGCAGTATTTT.

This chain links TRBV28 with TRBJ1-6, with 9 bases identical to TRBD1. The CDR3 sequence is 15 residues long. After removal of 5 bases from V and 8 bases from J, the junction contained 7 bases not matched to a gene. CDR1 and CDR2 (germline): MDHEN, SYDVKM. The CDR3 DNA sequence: TGTGCCAGCAGTGACTCGACAGGGGGAGATTCACCCCTCCACTTT. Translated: CASSDSTGGDSPLHF.

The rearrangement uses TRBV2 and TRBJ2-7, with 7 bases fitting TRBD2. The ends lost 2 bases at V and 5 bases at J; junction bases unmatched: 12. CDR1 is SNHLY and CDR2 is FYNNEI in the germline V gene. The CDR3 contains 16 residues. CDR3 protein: CASSEWGLAAGDEQYF. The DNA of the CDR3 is TGTGCCAGCAGTGAATGGGGCCTAGCGGCGGGAGACGAGCAGTACTTC.

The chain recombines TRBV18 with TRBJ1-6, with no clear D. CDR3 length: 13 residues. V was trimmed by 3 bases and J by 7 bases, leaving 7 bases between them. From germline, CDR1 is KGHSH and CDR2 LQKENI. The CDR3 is CASSPQQNSPLHF. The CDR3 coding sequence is TGTGCCAGCTCACCCCAACAGAATTCACCCCTCCACTTT.